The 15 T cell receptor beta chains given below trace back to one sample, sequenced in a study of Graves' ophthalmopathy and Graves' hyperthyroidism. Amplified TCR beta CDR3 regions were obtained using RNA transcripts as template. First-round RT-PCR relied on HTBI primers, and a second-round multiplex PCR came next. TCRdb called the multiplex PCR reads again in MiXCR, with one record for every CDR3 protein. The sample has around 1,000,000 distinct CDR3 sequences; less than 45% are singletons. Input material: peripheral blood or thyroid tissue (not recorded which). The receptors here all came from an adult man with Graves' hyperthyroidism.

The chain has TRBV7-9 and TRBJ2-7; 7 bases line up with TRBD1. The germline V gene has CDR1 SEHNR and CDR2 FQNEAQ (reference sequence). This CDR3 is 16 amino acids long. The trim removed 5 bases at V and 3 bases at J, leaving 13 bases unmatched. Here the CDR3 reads CASSGFDRASGYEQYF. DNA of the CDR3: TGTGCCAGCAGCGGCTTTGACAGGGCATCGGGCTACGAGCAGTACTTC.

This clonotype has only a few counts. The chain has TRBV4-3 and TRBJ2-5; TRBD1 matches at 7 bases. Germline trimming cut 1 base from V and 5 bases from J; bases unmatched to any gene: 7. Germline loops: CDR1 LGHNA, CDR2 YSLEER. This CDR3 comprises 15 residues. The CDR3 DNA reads TGCGCCAGCAGCCAAGGGACAGGACCCCGGGAGACCCAGTACTTC. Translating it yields CASSQGTGPRETQYF.

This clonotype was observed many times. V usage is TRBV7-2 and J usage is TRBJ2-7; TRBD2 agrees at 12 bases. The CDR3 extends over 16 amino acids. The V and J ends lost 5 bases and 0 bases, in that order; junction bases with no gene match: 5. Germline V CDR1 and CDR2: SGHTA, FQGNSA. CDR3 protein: CASSPSGGGSSYEQYF. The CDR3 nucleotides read TGTGCCAGCAGCCCTAGCGGGGGGGGAAGCTCCTACGAGCAGTACTTC.

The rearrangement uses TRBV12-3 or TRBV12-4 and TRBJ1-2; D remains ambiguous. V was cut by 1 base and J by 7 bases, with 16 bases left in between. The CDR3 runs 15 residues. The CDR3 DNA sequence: TGTGCCAGCAGTTTAGGGAGGGCCGTGAATAGTGGCTACACCTTC. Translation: CASSLGRAVNSGYTF.

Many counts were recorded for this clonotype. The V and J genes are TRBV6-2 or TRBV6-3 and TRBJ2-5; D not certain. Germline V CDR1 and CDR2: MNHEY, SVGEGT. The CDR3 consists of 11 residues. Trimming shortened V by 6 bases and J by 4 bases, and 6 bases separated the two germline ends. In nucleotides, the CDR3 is TGTGCCAGCAGAATGGGAGAGACCCAGTACTTC. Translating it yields CASRMGETQYF.

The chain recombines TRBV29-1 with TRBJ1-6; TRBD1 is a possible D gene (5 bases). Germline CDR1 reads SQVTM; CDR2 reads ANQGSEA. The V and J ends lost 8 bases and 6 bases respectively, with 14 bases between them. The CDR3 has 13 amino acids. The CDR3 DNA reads TGCAGCTTAGAACAGGCCTTTAATTCACCCCTCCACTTT. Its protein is CSLEQAFNSPLHF.

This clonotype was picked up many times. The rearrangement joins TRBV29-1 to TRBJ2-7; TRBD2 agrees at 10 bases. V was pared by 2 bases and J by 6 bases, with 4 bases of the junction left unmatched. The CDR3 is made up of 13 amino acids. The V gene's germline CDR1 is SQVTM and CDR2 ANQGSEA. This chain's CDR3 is CSVETSGASEQYF. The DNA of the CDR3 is TGCAGCGTTGAAACTAGCGGGGCGTCCGAGCAGTACTTC.

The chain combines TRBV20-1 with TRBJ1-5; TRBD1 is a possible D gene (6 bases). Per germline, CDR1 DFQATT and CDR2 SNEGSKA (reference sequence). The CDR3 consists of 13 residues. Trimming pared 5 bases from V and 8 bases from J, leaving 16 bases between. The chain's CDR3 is CSAARQVREPQHF. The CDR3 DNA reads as TGCAGTGCTGCCCGACAGGTACGGGAGCCCCAGCATTTT.

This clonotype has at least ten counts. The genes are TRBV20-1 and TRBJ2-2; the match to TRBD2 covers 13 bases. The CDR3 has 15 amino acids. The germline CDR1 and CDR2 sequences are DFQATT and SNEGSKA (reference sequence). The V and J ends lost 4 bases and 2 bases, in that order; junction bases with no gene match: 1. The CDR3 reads CSATGLAGNTGELFF. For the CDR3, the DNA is TGCAGTGCTACGGGACTAGCGGGAAACACCGGGGAGCTGTTTTTT.

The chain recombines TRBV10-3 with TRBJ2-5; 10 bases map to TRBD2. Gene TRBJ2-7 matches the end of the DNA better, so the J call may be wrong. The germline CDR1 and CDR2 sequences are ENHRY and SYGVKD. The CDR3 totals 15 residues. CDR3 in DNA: TGTGCCATCCTGGGCCCGAGACTAGCGGGCCACGAGCAGTACTTC. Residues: CAILGPRLAGHEQYF.

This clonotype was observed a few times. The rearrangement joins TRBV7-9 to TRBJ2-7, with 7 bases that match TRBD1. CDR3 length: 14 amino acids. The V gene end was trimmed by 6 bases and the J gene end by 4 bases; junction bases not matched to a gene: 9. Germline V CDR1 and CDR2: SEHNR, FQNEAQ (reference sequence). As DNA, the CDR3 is TGTGCCAGCAGGGGACAGCCAAAACCTTACGAGCAGTACTTC. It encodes CASRGQPKPYEQYF.

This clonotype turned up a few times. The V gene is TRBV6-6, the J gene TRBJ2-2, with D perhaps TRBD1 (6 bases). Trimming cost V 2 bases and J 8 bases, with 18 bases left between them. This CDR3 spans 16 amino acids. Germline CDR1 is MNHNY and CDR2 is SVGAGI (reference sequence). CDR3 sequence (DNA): TGTGCCAGCAGTTACACAGTACAGGGAAGTAAGGGGGAGCTGTTTTTT. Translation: CASSYTVQGSKGELFF.

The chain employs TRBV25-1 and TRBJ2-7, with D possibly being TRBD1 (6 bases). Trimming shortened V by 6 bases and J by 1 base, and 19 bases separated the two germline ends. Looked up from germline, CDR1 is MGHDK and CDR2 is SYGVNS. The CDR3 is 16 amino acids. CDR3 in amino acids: CASRRGQGSPSYEQYF. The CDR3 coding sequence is TGTGCCAGCAGGCGCGGCCAGGGGAGTCCTTCCTACGAGCAGTACTTC.

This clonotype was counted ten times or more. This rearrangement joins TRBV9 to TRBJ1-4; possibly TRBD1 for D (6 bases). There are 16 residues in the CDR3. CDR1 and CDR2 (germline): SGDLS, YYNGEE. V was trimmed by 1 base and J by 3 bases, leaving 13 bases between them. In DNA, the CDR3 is TGTGCCAGCAGCGTATGGCAGGGACATCCTAATGAAAAACTGTTTTTT. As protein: CASSVWQGHPNEKLFF. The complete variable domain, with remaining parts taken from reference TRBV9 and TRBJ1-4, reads DSGVTQTPKHLITATGQRVTLRCSPRSGDLSVYWYQQSLDQGLQFLIQYYNGEERAKGNILERFSAQQFPDLHSELNLSSLELGDSALYFCASSVWQGHPNEKLFFGSGTQLSVL.

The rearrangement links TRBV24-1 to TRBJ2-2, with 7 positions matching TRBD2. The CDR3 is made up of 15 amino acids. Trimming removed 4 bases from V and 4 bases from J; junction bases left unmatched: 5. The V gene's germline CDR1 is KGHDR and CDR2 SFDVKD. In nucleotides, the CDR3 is TGTGCCACCAGTGACAGCGGGAAAGCCACCGGGGAGCTGTTTTTT. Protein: CATSDSGKATGELFF.